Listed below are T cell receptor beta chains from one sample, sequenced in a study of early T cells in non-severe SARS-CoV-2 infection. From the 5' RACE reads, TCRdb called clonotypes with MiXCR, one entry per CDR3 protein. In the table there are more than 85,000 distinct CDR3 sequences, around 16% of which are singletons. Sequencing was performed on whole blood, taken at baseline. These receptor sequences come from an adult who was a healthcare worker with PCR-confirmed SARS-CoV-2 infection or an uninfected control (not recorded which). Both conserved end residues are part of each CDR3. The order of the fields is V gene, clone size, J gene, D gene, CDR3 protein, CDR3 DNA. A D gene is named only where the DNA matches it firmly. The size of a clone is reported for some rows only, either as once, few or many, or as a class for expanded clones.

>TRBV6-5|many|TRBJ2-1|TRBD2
CASSRPTSGMGDEQFF
TGTGCCAGCAGCCGCCCGACTAGCGGGATGGGGGATGAGCAGTTCTTC
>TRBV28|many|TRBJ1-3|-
CASSLNRDRRNTIYF
TGTGCCAGCAGTTTAAACCGGGACCGCAGAAACACCATATATTTT
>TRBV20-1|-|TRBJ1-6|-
CSAREDYNSPLHF
TGCAGTGCTAGAGAAGACTATAATTCACCCCTCCACTTT
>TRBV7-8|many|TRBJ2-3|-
CASSLRGPSTDTQYF
TGTGCCAGCAGCTTACGGGGACCAAGCACAGATACGCAGTATTTT
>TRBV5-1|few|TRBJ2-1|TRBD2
CASSLVAGNYNEQFF
TGCGCCAGCAGCTTGGTAGCGGGAAACTACAATGAGCAGTTCTTC
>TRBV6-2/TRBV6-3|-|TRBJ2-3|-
CASSQYVAGRTDTQYF
TGTGCCAGCAGCCAATACGTAGCCGGCCGCACAGATACGCAGTATTTT
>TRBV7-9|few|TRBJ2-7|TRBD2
CASSPGTSVKGQYF
TGTGCCAGCAGCCCTGGGACTAGCGTTAAAGGGCAGTACTTC
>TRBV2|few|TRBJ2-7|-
CATGGRGGDSEQYF
TGTGCCACGGGAGGCAGGGGAGGGGACAGCGAGCAGTACTTC
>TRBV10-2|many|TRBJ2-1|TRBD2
CASNGLAGNEQFF
TGCGCCAGCAACGGACTAGCGGGGAATGAGCAGTTCTTC
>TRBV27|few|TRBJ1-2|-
CASSDKYRATPGGYTF
TGTGCCAGCAGTGACAAGTACAGGGCCACCCCAGGGGGCTACACCTTC
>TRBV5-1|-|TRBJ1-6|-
CASSLTGSPLHF
TGCGCCAGCAGCTTGACAGGTTCACCCCTCCACTTT
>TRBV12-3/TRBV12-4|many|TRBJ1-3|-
CASSSDRTGNTIYF
TGTGCCAGCAGCTCCGACCGAACTGGAAACACCATATATTTT
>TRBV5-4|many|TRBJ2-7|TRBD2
CASSRWGGSSYEQYF
TGTGCCAGCAGCCGGTGGGGCGGGAGTTCCTACGAGCAGTACTTC
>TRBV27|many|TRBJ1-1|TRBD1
CASTPQGGGTEAFF
TGTGCCAGCACCCCACAAGGGGGCGGCACTGAAGCTTTCTTT
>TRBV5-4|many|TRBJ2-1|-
CASRDEYNEQFF
TGTGCCAGCAGGGATGAATACAATGAGCAGTTCTTC
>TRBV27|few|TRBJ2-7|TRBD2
CASSLWGGAYEQYF
TGTGCCAGCAGTTTATGGGGGGGAGCCTACGAGCAGTACTTC
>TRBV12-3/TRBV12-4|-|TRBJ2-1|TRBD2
CASSPGVAGLVNEQFF
TGTGCCAGCAGTCCGGGGGTAGCGGGACTTGTCAATGAGCAGTTCTTC
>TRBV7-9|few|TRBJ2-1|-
CASGRLSNEQFF
TGTGCCAGCGGGCGACTTAGCAATGAGCAGTTCTTC
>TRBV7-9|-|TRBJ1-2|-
CASSLQGLSNYGYTF
TGTGCCAGCAGCTTACAGGGGCTGAGTAACTATGGCTACACCTTC
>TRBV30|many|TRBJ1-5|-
CAWSLTGNQPQHF
TGTGCCTGGAGTTTAACAGGGAATCAGCCCCAGCATTTT
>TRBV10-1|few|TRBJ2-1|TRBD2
CASSESLAGGQFF
TGCGCCAGCAGTGAGTCCCTAGCGGGAGGGCAGTTCTTC
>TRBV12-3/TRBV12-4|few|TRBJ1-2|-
CASSLRRQGYTF
TGTGCCAGCAGTTTGCGCCGGCAAGGCTACACCTTC
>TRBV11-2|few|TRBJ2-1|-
CASSPDRNGEQFF
TGTGCCAGCAGCCCGGATAGGAACGGTGAGCAGTTCTTC
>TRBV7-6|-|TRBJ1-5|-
CASSLSTDQPQHF
TGTGCCAGCAGCTTAAGTACGGATCAGCCCCAGCATTTT
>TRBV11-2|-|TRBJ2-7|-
CASSFSGSTDEQYF
TGTGCCAGCAGCTTTTCCGGTTCGACGGACGAGCAGTACTTC
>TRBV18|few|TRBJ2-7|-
CATSGTETYEQYF
TGTGCCACCTCCGGGACGGAGACCTACGAGCAGTACTTC
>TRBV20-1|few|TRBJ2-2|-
CSANRNTGELFF
TGCAGTGCTAACCGGAACACCGGGGAGCTGTTTTTT
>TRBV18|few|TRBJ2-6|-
CASSPRIPGADSGANVLTF
TGTGCCAGCTCACCAAGGATACCAGGGGCGGACTCTGGGGCCAACGTCCTGACTTTC
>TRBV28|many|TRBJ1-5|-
CASSEGIYNQPQHF
TGTGCCAGCAGTGAGGGGATCTACAATCAGCCCCAGCATTTT
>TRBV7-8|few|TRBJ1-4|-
CASSLFRRQGVSLGEKLFF
TGTGCCAGCAGCTTATTCCGCCGGCAGGGAGTTAGCCTTGGGGAAAAACTGTTTTTT
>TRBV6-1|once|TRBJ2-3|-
CASSTLTGRFTDTQYF
TGTGCCAGCAGTACGTTGACAGGGAGGTTCACAGATACGCAGTATTTT
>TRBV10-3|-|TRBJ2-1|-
CAISEFSNEQFF
TGTGCCATCAGTGAGTTCAGCAATGAGCAGTTCTTC
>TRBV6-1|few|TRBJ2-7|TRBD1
CASNRRTGIYEQYF
TGTGCCAGCAACCGACGGACAGGGATATACGAGCAGTACTTC
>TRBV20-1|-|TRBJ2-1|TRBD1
CSARQGLVNEQFF
TGCAGTGCTCGACAGGGTTTGGTAAATGAGCAGTTCTTC
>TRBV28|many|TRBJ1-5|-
CASSLGSRPQHF
TGTGCCAGCAGTTTAGGGAGCAGGCCCCAGCATTTT
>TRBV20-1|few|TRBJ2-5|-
CSASPGEYQETQYF
TGCAGTGCTAGTCCGGGAGAGTACCAAGAGACCCAGTACTTC
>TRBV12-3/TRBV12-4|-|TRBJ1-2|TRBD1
CASSNGQGGYGYTF
TGTGCCAGCAGTAATGGACAGGGTGGCTATGGCTACACCTTC
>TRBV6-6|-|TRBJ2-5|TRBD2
CASSERLAQETQYF
TGTGCCAGCAGTGAAAGACTAGCCCAAGAGACCCAGTACTTC
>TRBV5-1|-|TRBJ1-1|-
CASGSNTEAFF
TGCGCCAGTGGAAGTAACACTGAAGCTTTCTTT
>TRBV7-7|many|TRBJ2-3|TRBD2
CASSRTSGRTDTQYF
TGTGCCAGCAGTCGGACTAGCGGGAGAACAGATACGCAGTATTTT
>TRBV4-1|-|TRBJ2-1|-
CASSQVYLVNEQFF
TGCGCCAGCAGCCAAGTATATCTAGTCAATGAGCAGTTCTTC
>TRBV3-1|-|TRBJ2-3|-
CASSRERLRTDTQYF
TGTGCCAGCAGCCGGGAAAGGCTCCGCACAGATACGCAGTATTTT